The 27 T cell receptor beta chains in this list originate from one sample, sequenced in a study of stem cell transplantation in POMP-related autoinflammatory disease. Some clones are missing from TCRdb's copy, which holds only in-frame ones; the method was immunoSEQ multiplex PCR. The sample contains tens of thousands of clones, around 90% of which appear only once. Specimen: CD4+ T cells from PBMCs, collected after stem cell transplantation. These receptors were collected from a human patient with POMP-related autoinflammation and immune dysregulation (PRAID). The graft donor may have contributed some T cells.

The chain joins TRBV6-1 to TRBJ1-5; 8 nucleotides agree with TRBD1. The CDR3 spans 15 residues. V gave up 1 base and J gave up 8 bases; unmatched junction bases: 7. Germline V lookup: CDR1 MNHNS, CDR2 SASEGT. The DNA of the CDR3 is TGTGCCAGCAGTGAAGGATGGACAGGGCGGGAGCCCCAGCATTTT. This encodes CASSEGWTGREPQHF.

The chain recombines TRBV7-9 with TRBJ2-3; D perhaps matches TRBD1 (6 bases). There are 17 residues in the CDR3. Germline V lookup: CDR1 SEHNR, CDR2 FQNEAQ (reference sequence). Trimming took off 5 bases at V and 4 bases at J, with 22 bases between the two ends. The CDR3 reads CASSPLPTGSGADTQYF. In DNA form, the CDR3 reads TGTGCCAGCAGCCCACTGCCAACAGGGAGTGGGGCAGATACGCAGTATTTT.

V and J are TRBV5-1 and TRBJ1-4, with 7 positions matching TRBD1. After removal of 2 bases from V and 4 bases from J, the junction contained 2 bases not matched to a gene. This CDR3 is built from 14 residues. Germline CDR1 and CDR2: SGHRS and YFSETQ. This CDR3 is CASSFNRGNEKLFF. The CDR3 DNA is TGCGCCAGCAGCTTTAACAGGGGTAATGAAAAACTGTTTTTT.

CDR3 loop: CASSEFAKETQYF. The DNA for the CDR3 is TGTGCCAGCAGTGAATTTGCAAAAGAGACCCAGTACTTC. The chain carries TRBV25-1 and TRBJ2-5, with D uncertain. V was shortened by 1 base and J by 3 bases, with 6 bases between the two germline ends. Germline values: CDR1 MGHDK, CDR2 SYGVNS. The CDR3 has 13 residues.

The chain employs TRBV5-1 and TRBJ2-3; D might be TRBD1 (5 bases). CDR1 and CDR2 from the germline V gene are SGHRS and YFSETQ. V was pared by 4 bases and J by 0 bases, with 9 bases between. CDR3 length: 14 residues. The CDR3 DNA reads TGCGCCAGCAGCCAGGGCTTCAGCACAGATACGCAGTATTTT. Translation: CASSQGFSTDTQYF.

The J gene is TRBJ1-1, the V gene TRBV29-1; perhaps TRBD1 as D (5 bases). Germline loops: CDR1 SQVTM, CDR2 ANQGSEA. This CDR3 is 14 amino acids long. V was cut by 2 bases and J by 4 bases, with 14 bases left in between. In DNA form, the CDR3 reads TGCAGCGTTGAAAAAGGGACGGGTGGCACTGAAGCTTTCTTT. Protein product: CSVEKGTGGTEAFF.

The chain is built from TRBV28 and TRBJ2-1; no reliable D call. The CDR3 is made up of 15 amino acids. The germline V gene encodes CDR1 MDHEN and CDR2 SYDVKM. Trimming removed 6 bases from V and 9 bases from J, with 21 bases in between. CDR3 nucleotide sequence: TGTGCCAGCAGCCTCACCCGACCCCCTCTAGGTGAGCAGTTCTTC. Its translation is CASSLTRPPLGEQFF.

The V call is TRBV6-6, the J call TRBJ1-4; 9 nucleotides align to TRBD1. CDR1 is MNHNY, CDR2 SVGAGI, per germline (reference sequence). V dropped 5 bases and J dropped 6; count of bases not matched to a gene: 4. The CDR3 length is 14 residues. The CDR3 DNA reads TGTGCCAGCAGTGGTCGGACAGGGGATGAAAAACTGTTTTTT. Its translation is CASSGRTGDEKLFF.

This rearrangement joins TRBV28 to TRBJ1-2, with TRBD1 identical over 8 bases. V was pared by 5 bases and J by 2 bases, with 7 bases of the junction left unmatched. CDR1 and CDR2 (germline): MDHEN, SYDVKM. The CDR3 spans 15 residues. CDR3 residues: CASSPVGTGNYGYTF. CDR3 DNA: TGTGCCAGCAGTCCCGTAGGGACAGGAAACTATGGCTACACCTTC.

The V gene is TRBV6-2 or TRBV6-3, the J gene TRBJ2-7, with D perhaps matching TRBD1 (6 bases). CDR3 size: 13 residues. V lost 2 bases, J lost 11 bases, and 16 bases lay in between. From germline, CDR1 is MNHEY and CDR2 SVGEGT. The CDR3 protein is CASSYRRDTVKYV. The DNA for the CDR3 is TGTGCCAGCAGTTACCGCCGGGACACCGTCAAGTACGTC.

DNA for the CDR3: TGTGCCAGCTCACCACCAAACTCTGGGGCCAACGTCCTGACTTTC. Its protein is CASSPPNSGANVLTF. V usage is TRBV18 and J usage is TRBJ2-6; D is uncertain. There are 15 residues in the CDR3. Germline V gene lookup returns CDR1 KGHSH and CDR2 LQKENI. V was clipped by 0 bases and J by 0 bases, with 3 bases between them.

CDR3 loop: CASSLNPGETQYF. The CDR3 coding sequence is TGTGCCAGCAGCCTAAATCCAGGGGAGACCCAGTACTTC. This sequence joins TRBV7-9 and TRBJ2-5; possibly TRBD1 for D (5 bases). The germline CDR1 and CDR2 sequences are SEHNR and FQNEAQ (reference sequence). This CDR3 is 13 amino acids long. V was cut by 5 bases and J by 5 bases, with 12 bases left in between.

The CDR3 sequence: CASSVDSYEQYF. In DNA, the CDR3 is TGTGCCAGCAGCGTCGACAGCTACGAGCAGTACTTC. This chain uses TRBV7-9 with TRBJ2-7; D might be TRBD1 (5 bases). The V end was cut by 5 bases, the J end by 3 bases, with 8 bases between. The CDR3 runs 12 residues. Germline CDR1 is SEHNR and CDR2 is FQNEAQ (reference sequence). The full variable domain, in which reference TRBV7-9 and TRBJ2-7 provide the parts outside the CDR3, is DTGVSQNPRHKITKRGQNVTFRCDPISEHNRLYWYRQTLGQGPEFLTYFQNEAQLEKSRLLSDRFSAERPKGSFSTLEIQRTEQGDSAMYLCASSVDSYEQYFGPGTRLTVT.

The chain joins TRBV10-3 to TRBJ1-6; no definite D call. CDR3 size: 18 residues. V gave up 5 bases and J gave up 7 bases, with 24 bases separating them. CDR1 and CDR2 from the germline V gene are ENHRY and SYGVKD. The CDR3 bases are TGTGCCATCAGTCCAGCGGGAGTAGGTGGTCCTGAAAATTCACCCCTCCACTTT. Translated, it gives CAISPAGVGGPENSPLHF.

The J gene is TRBJ2-7, the V gene TRBV18; no definite D call. The CDR3 extends over 13 amino acids. CDR1 is KGHSH and CDR2 is LQKENI in the germline V gene. V lost 3 bases and J 4 bases, leaving 10 bases between the germline ends. The CDR3 reads CASSPGVDYEQYF. The CDR3 DNA reads as TGTGCCAGCTCACCCGGAGTGGATTACGAGCAGTACTTC.

The chain is built from TRBV24-1 and TRBJ2-1, with 14 nucleotides matching TRBD2. V lost 3 bases, J lost 4 bases, and 1 base stayed unmatched. The CDR3 extends over 16 amino acids. Per germline, CDR1 KGHDR and CDR2 SFDVKD. The CDR3 sequence is CATSDRLAGGYNEQFF. The CDR3, as DNA: TGTGCCACCAGTGATAGACTAGCGGGAGGGTACAATGAGCAGTTCTTC.

The rearrangement joins TRBV19 to TRBJ2-3; D tentatively reads TRBD1 or TRBD2 (5 bases each). Trimming removed 7 bases from V and 0 bases from J, with 11 bases in between. The CDR3 spans 14 residues. Per the germline V gene, CDR1 is LNHDA and CDR2 is SQIVND (reference sequence). The CDR3 is CASKPGRSTDTQYF. For the CDR3, the DNA is TGTGCCAGTAAACCGGGACGCAGCACAGATACGCAGTATTTT.

This chain links TRBV5-1 with TRBJ1-1; TRBD1 agrees at 8 bases. The CDR3 covers 14 residues. CDR1 and CDR2 from the germline V gene are SGHRS and YFSETQ. V was pared by 2 bases and J by 4 bases, with 4 bases of the junction left unmatched. The chain's CDR3 is CASSLTGGLTEAFF. CDR3 nucleotides: TGCGCCAGCAGCTTAACAGGGGGGCTCACTGAAGCTTTCTTT.

The V and J genes are TRBV15 and TRBJ2-5, with TRBD1 identical over 7 bases. From germline, CDR1 is LNHNV and CDR2 YYDKDF (reference sequence). J gave up 1 base and V 3 bases, and 11 bases lay outside the gene matches. The CDR3 loop spans 17 amino acids. This chain's CDR3 is CATSRGGQARGQETQYF. DNA of the CDR3: TGTGCCACCAGCAGGGGCGGACAGGCGAGGGGCCAAGAGACCCAGTACTTC.

The genes are TRBV5-1 and TRBJ1-2; D gene ambiguous. Germline V gives CDR1 SGHRS, CDR2 YFSETQ. Trimming removed 0 bases from V and 4 bases from J, with 10 bases in between. CDR3 length: 14 amino acids. The CDR3 sequence: CASSLEVTSYGYTF. As DNA, the CDR3 is TGCGCCAGCAGCTTGGAAGTCACCTCCTATGGCTACACCTTC.

The chain combines TRBV5-1 with TRBJ2-3; D uncertain. The CDR3 consists of 15 residues. Germline V lookup: CDR1 SGHRS, CDR2 YFSETQ. The V end was cut by 1 base, the J end by 6 bases, with 15 bases between. CDR3 protein: CASSLSGGQADTQYF. As DNA, the CDR3 is TGCGCCAGCAGCTTGAGTGGTGGGCAGGCTGATACGCAGTATTTT.

In this sample, this clone turned up once. The CDR3 nucleotides are TGTGCCAGCAGCTTGGGTCACCACACTGAAGCTTTCTTT. Protein sequence: CASSLGHHTEAFF. The J gene is TRBJ1-1, the V gene TRBV5-6; the D is unclear. The V gene's germline CDR1 is SGHDT and CDR2 YYEEEE. Trimming left V 0 bases short and J 3 bases short, with 6 bases between. CDR3 length: 13 amino acids. Complete variable domain (other parts from reference TRBV5-6 and TRBJ1-1): DAGVTQSPTHLIKTRGQQVTLRCSPKSGHDTVSWYQQALGQGPQFIFQYYEEEERQRGNFPDRFSGHQFPNYSSELNVNALLLGDSALYLCASSLGHHTEAFFGQGTRLTVV.

The CDR3 region is CATSRDLGFTYEQYV. The DNA of the CDR3 is TGTGCCACCAGCAGAGATCTCGGGTTTACCTACGAGCAGTACGTC. The chain employs TRBV15 and TRBJ2-7, with D uncertain. The CDR3 has 15 amino acids. V gave up 0 bases and J gave up 2 bases, with 11 bases separating them. The V gene's germline CDR1 is LNHNV and CDR2 YYDKDF (reference sequence).

V usage is TRBV27 and J usage is TRBJ2-5; the match to TRBD1 covers 8 bases. The CDR3 has 16 amino acids. The germline CDR1 and CDR2 sequences are MNHEY and SMNVEV (reference sequence). J gave up 2 bases and V 2 bases, and 7 bases lay outside the gene matches. This CDR3 reads CASSLGPGGWQETQYF. The CDR3 DNA sequence: TGTGCCAGCAGTTTAGGTCCAGGGGGCTGGCAAGAGACCCAGTACTTC.

This clone was seen once. This chain connects TRBV18 to TRBJ2-3; D possibly corresponds to TRBD1 (5 bases). The CDR3 sequence is 16 residues long. The ends were cut back, 1 base at V and 3 bases at J, with 14 bases in the middle. In germline, CDR1 is KGHSH, CDR2 LQKENI. The CDR3 reads CASSPQGWSGTDTQYF. In DNA, the CDR3 is TGTGCCAGCTCACCACAGGGGTGGTCGGGTACAGATACGCAGTATTTT.

The chain combines TRBV19 with TRBJ1-5; 7 positions match TRBD1. V was clipped by 6 bases and J by 4 bases; unmatched bases: 9. CDR3 length equals 15 residues. The germline gives CDR1 LNHDA, CDR2 SQIVND (reference sequence). In DNA, the CDR3 is TGTGCCAGTAGATTAGGGGGCGCGAGGAATCAGCCCCAGCATTTT. Its protein product is CASRLGGARNQPQHF.

The V call is TRBV24-1, the J call TRBJ2-5; D is ambiguous. The V gene lost 0 bases and the J gene lost 1 base, with 2 bases spanning the gap. The CDR3 sequence is 13 residues long. Germline CDR1 and CDR2: KGHDR and SFDVKD. CDR3 residues: CATSDLAQETQYF. As DNA, the CDR3 is TGTGCCACCAGTGATTTGGCCCAAGAGACCCAGTACTTC.